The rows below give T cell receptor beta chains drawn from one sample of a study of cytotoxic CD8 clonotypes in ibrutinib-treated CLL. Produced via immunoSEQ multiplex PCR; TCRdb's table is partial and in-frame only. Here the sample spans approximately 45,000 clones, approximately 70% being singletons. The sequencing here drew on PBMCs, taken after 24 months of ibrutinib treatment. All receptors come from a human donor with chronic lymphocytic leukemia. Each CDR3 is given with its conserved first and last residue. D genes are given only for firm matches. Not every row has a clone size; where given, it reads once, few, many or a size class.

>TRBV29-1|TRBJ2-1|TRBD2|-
TGCAGCGTTGAAGCCTCCCTAGCGGGGTTTTACAATGAGCAGTTCTTC
CSVEASLAGFYNEQFF
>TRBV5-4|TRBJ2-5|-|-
TGTGCCAGCAGCTCCCGGGACTTTCAAGAGACCCAGTACTTC
CASSSRDFQETQYF
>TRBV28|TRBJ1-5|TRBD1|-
TGTGCCAGCAGCCGACCTCAGGGGGCACAGCAGCCCCAGCATTTT
CASSRPQGAQQPQHF
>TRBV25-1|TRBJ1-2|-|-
TGTGCCAGCAGTGAATTTAGGGAGACTGGCTATGGCTACACCTTC
CASSEFRETGYGYTF
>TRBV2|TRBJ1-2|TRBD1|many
TGTGCCAGCAGGGAGATGACAGGGGGCAATGGCTACACCTTC
CASREMTGGNGYTF
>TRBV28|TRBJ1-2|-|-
TGTGCCAGCAGCCCAGGACAGAGGAATGGCTACACCTTC
CASSPGQRNGYTF
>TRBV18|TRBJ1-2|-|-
TGTGCCAGCTCACCACCGCGAGGAGACAGGAGGGCTTATGACGGCTACACCTTC
CASSPPRGDRRAYDGYTF
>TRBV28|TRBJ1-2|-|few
TGTGCCAGCGGTAGGCTCCCGGGCTACACCTTC
CASGRLPGYTF
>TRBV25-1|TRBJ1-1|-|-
TGTGCCAGCAGGGAGGGCAGGGAAACTGAAGCTTTCTTT
CASREGRETEAFF
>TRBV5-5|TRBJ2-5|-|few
TGTGCCAGCAGCTACCACCAAGAGACCCAGTACTTC
CASSYHQETQYF
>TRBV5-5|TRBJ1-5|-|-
TGTGCCAGCAGCTTGGGGACAGCAAATCAGCCCCAGCATTTT
CASSLGTANQPQHF
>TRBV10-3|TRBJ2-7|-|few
TGTGCCATCAGGGACGGGCTGAGCTACGAGCAGTACTTC
CAIRDGLSYEQYF
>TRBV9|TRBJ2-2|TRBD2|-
TGTGCCAGCAGCGTAGGAGAAACTAGCGGCTTTATGGACGGCGGGGAGCTGTTTTTT
CASSVGETSGFMDGGELFF
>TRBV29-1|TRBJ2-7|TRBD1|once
TGCAGCGTTGCGGACAGGGGGGACTACGAGCAGTACTTC
CSVADRGDYEQYF
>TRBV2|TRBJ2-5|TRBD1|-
TGTGCCAGCATTACCGACAGGGAAGAGACCCAGTACTTC
CASITDREETQYF
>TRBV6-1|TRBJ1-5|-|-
TGTGCCAGCAGTGAAGCATGGGACCGAAATCAGCCCCAGCATTTT
CASSEAWDRNQPQHF
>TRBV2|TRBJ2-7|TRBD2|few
TGTGCCAGCAGTGAAGCTCCTTTGACTAGCGGGGGCTTGTACGAGCAGTACTTC
CASSEAPLTSGGLYEQYF
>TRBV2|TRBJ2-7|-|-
TGTGCCAGCAGTGAATTTCTTATGGACACCCGGCAGTACTTC
CASSEFLMDTRQYF
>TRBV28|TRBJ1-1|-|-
TGTGCCAGCCGCCTCGACTATGAAGCTTTCTTT
CASRLDYEAFF
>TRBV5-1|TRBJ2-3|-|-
TGCGCCAGCAGCTTAACGGCCTCAGATACGCAGTATTTT
CASSLTASDTQYF
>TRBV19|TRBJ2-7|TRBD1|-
TGTGCCAGTACCCCCACAGCCGGGACAGGGGGCAAGAACGAGCAGTACTTC
CASTPTAGTGGKNEQYF
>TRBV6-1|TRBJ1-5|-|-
TGTGCCAGTACCCCGAGTAGGGTGCCCAATCAGCCCCAGCATTTT
CASTPSRVPNQPQHF
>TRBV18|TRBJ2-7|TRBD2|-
TGTGCCAGCTCACCCCCCGCTGAGCGGGAGATCTACGAGCAGTACTTC
CASSPPAEREIYEQYF
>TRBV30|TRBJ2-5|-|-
TGTGCCTGGAGTGTACTGCCGGGCCGACCCGAGTCAGAGACCCAGTACTTC
CAWSVLPGRPESETQYF
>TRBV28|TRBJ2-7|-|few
TGTGCCAGCAGCTGGGACACCTCCTACGAGCAGTACTTC
CASSWDTSYEQYF
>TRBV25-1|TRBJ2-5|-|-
TGTGCCAGCAGTGACGCCGGGATGCGAGAGACCCAGTACTTC
CASSDAGMRETQYF
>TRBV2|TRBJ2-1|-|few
TGTGCCAGCAGTGCGATAGGAGGGGTCAATGAGCAGTTCTTC
CASSAIGGVNEQFF
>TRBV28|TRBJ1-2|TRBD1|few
TGTGCCAGCACCAGAGAGACAGGGGGCTATGGCTACACCTTC
CASTRETGGYGYTF
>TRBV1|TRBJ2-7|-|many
TGCACCAGCAGCCAAGGTGGCCTAGACGTAAGCTACGAGCAGTACTTC
CTSSQGGLDVSYEQYF
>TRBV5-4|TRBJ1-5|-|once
TGTGCCAGCAGCTTGGGGGCCGAGGGTTTACCGGGACGCCAGCCCCAGCATTTT
CASSLGAEGLPGRQPQHF
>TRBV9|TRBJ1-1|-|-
TGTGCCAGCAGCGTAGGTGGAGGGATGAACACTGAAGCTTTCTTT
CASSVGGGMNTEAFF
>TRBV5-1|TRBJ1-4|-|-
TGCGCCAGCAGTCAGGTCTTCCGTGAAAAACTGTTTTTT
CASSQVFREKLFF
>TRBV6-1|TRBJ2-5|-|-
TGTGCCAGCACCGACGGAACAGCGCCAGGGACCCAGTACTTC
CASTDGTAPGTQYF
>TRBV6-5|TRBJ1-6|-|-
TGTGCCAGCAGTATTCGGACTAATTCACCCCTCCACTTT
CASSIRTNSPLHF
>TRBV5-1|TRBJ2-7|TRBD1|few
TGCGCCAGCAGCCTTGACAGGGGCATGGACGAGCAGTACTTC
CASSLDRGMDEQYF
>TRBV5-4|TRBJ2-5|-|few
TGTGCCAGCAGCTTGCGGGGGGCAATAGGGGAGACCCAGTACTTC
CASSLRGAIGETQYF
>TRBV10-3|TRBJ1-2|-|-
TGTGCCATCAGTCAAGGGACCTTTTACCTCTATGGCTACACCTTC
CAISQGTFYLYGYTF
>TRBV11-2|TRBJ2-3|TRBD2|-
TGTGCCAGCACCGCGGGACTAGTAACAGATACGCAGTATTTT
CASTAGLVTDTQYF
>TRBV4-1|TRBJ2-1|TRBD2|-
TGCGCCAGCAGCCAATTTACAGGACTAGCGGCCTCTTGGAATGAGCAGTTCTTC
CASSQFTGLAASWNEQFF
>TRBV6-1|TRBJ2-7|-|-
TGTGCCAGCAGTGAAAGGGGGATAGTCCCCCTCGAGCAGTACTTC
CASSERGIVPLEQYF
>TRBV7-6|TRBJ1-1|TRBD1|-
TGTGCCAGCAGCTGGACAGGGGTGGCCAACCCTCCTGAAGCTTTCTTT
CASSWTGVANPPEAFF
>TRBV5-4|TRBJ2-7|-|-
TGTGCCAGCAGCTTGTACGTCAGCCCCTCCTACGAGCAGTACTTC
CASSLYVSPSYEQYF
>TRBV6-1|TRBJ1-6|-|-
TGTGCCAGCGGACGGGGGGATTCACCCCTCCACTTT
CASGRGDSPLHF
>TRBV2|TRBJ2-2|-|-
TGTGCCAGCAGTGGAACCTGGTCCGGGGAGCTGTTTTTT
CASSGTWSGELFF
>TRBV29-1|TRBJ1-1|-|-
TGCAGCGTTTCTGGGGCTGAAGCTTTCTTT
CSVSGAEAFF
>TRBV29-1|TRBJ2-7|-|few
TGCAGCGTTGAAGATCGGGGTTACGAGCAGTACTTC
CSVEDRGYEQYF
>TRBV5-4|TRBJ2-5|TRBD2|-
TGTGCCAGCAGCTTGACGAGCGGGAGGGGTATTTCGTTCGGGACCCAGTACTTC
CASSLTSGRGISFGTQYF
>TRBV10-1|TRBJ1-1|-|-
TGCGCCAGCAGTGCCTCCGGGTGGGGGAGTGAAGCTTTCTTT
CASSASGWGSEAFF